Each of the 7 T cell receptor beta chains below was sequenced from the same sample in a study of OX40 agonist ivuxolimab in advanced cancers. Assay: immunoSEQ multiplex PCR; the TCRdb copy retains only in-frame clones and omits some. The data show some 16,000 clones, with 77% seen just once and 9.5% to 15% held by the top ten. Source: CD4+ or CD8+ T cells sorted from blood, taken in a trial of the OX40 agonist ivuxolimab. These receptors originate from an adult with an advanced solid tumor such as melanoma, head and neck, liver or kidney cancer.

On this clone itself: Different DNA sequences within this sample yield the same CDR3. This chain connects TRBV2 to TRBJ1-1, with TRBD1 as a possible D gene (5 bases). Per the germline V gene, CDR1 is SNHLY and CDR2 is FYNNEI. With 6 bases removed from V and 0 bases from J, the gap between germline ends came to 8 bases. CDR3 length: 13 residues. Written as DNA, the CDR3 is TGTGCCAGCAGCACAGGTCTGAACACTGAAGCTTTCTTT. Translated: CASSTGLNTEAFF.

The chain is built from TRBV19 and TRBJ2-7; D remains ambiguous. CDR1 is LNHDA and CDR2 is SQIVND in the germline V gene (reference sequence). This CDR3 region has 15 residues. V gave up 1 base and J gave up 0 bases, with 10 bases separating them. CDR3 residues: CASSIGLGRSYEQYF. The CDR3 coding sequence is TGTGCCAGTAGTATAGGTCTCGGGCGCTCCTACGAGCAGTACTTC. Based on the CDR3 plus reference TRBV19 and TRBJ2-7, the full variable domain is DGGITQSPKYLFRKEGQNVTLSCEQNLNHDAMYWYRQDPGQGLRLIYYSQIVNDFQKGDIAEGYSVSREKKESFPLTVTSAQKNPTAFYLCASSIGLGRSYEQYFGPGTRLTVT.

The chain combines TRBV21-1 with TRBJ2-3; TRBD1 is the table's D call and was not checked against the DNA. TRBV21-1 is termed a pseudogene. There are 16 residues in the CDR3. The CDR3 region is CASSKQKIQGNDTQYF. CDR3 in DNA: TGTGCCAGCAGCAAACAGAAAATACAGGGGAACGATACGCAGTATTTT.

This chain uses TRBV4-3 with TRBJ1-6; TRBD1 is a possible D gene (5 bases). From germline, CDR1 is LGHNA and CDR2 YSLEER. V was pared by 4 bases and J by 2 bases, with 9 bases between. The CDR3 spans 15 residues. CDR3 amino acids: CASSPGTAYNSPLHF. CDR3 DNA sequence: TGCGCCAGCAGCCCTGGGACGGCCTATAATTCACCCCTCCACTTT.

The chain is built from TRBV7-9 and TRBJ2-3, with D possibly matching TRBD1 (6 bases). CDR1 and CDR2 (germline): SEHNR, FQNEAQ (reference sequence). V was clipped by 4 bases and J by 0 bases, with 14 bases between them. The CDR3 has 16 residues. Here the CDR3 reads CASSWDIRRSTDTQYF. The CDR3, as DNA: TGTGCCAGCAGCTGGGACATTCGAAGGAGCACAGATACGCAGTATTTT.

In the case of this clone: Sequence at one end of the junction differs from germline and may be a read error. CDR3 loop: CASSLDAGLAGAAYYGQYF. CDR3 coding DNA: TGTGCCAGCAGCTTAGATGCGGGACTAGCGGGGGCTGCCTACTACGGGCAGTACTTC. The chain combines TRBV11-2 with TRBJ2-7, with 14 bases aligning to TRBD2. CDR1 is SGHAT and CDR2 is FQNNGV in the germline V gene. The CDR3 spans 19 residues.

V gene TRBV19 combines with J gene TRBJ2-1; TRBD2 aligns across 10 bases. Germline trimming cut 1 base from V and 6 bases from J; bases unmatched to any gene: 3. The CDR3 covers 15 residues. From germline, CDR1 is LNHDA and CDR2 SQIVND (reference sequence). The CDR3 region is CASSIASGGANEQFF. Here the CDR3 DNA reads TGTGCCAGTAGTATAGCCAGCGGGGGGGCCAATGAGCAGTTCTTC.